This T cell receptor delta chain was sequenced for a study of Vδ1+ human thymocytes. The study, taken as a whole, reports: In the thymus, TRG and TRD repertoires looked highly polyclonal with Gaussian CDR3 lengths.

The CDR3 spans 13 residues. Trimming removed 2 bases at V and 4 bases at J, with 14 bases between. Per the germline V gene, CDR1 is TVYSNPD and CDR2 is GDNSRS (reference sequence). As to this clone: Antigen specificity is unknown.

The template was reverse-transcribed extracted RNA. Pooled V-gene forward primers with one constant-region reverse primer generated the CDR3 amplicons by multiplex PCR. TCRdb re-called clones from the multiplex PCR reads via CATT. The repertoire has about 20,000 delta-chain clones, 8% to 10% of them found once; the top ten carry approximately 1%. Source material: Vdelta1+ gamma-delta thymocytes from the thymus. As to subset: FACS-sorted CD3+ TCRalphabeta- TCRVdelta1+ TCRVdelta2- thymocytes. The chain links TRDV3 to TRDJ1; weak D call: TRDD3 (5 bases). This receptor was taken from a child younger than two who had congenital heart surgery. This chain's CDR3 is CAFDNTGHDKLIF. Written as DNA, the CDR3 is TGTGCCTTTGATAATACGGGGCACGATAAACTCATCTTT.